These 11 T cell receptor beta chains share one sample of origin, sequenced in a study of T cells after yellow fever vaccination. A single record per CDR3 protein comes from TCRdb applying MiXCR to the 5' RACE reads. The sample holds 250,000 or so distinct CDR3 sequences, about 3.5% seen once. The specimen was PBMCs, collected 15 days after the yellow fever booster vaccination. The receptors derive from a man between 18 and 35 years old who received the YFV17D yellow fever vaccine.

In this sample, this clonotype turned up many times. The chain carries TRBV5-1 and TRBJ2-4; 12 bases agree with TRBD2. J lost 8 bases, V lost 0 bases, and 6 bases had no gene match. CDR3 length: 16 residues. The germline V gene encodes CDR1 SGHRS and CDR2 YFSETQ. In DNA form, the CDR3 reads TGCGCCAGCAGCTTGGCGGCTAGCGGGGGGGCTGACATTCAGTACTTC. Its translation: CASSLAASGGADIQYF.

This clonotype was seen at least ten times. The chain has TRBV6-5 and TRBJ1-3, with D unclear. This CDR3 contains 14 residues. V was shortened by 6 bases and J by 0 bases, with 9 bases between the two germline ends. Germline values: CDR1 MNHEY, CDR2 SVGAGI. In nucleotides, the CDR3 is TGTGCCAGCAGAATACAGCACTCTGGAAACACCATATATTTT. Its translation is CASRIQHSGNTIYF.

In its sample, this clonotype was seen many times. J is TRBJ1-1 and V is TRBV29-1; D not certain. V lost 6 bases, J lost 6 bases, and 17 bases lay in between. CDR1 SQVTM and CDR2 ANQGSEA come from the germline V gene. There are 13 residues in the CDR3. The CDR3 sequence is CSVARPLSAEAFF. In DNA form, the CDR3 reads TGCAGCGTGGCCCGGCCATTAAGTGCTGAAGCTTTCTTT.

In this sample, this clonotype turned up many times. The chain combines TRBV5-1 with TRBJ2-3, with 11 bases fitting TRBD2. The germline V gene has CDR1 SGHRS and CDR2 YFSETQ. Trimming at V came to 0 bases and at J to 4 bases, leaving 1 base not matched to a gene. This CDR3 region has 15 residues. This chain's CDR3 is CASSLGLAGSDTQYF. The CDR3 DNA sequence: TGCGCCAGCAGCTTGGGACTAGCGGGGTCAGATACGCAGTATTTT.

This clonotype was counted many times. The V call is TRBV19, the J call TRBJ1-5, with TRBD1 identical over 8 bases. V dropped 8 bases and J dropped 9; count of bases not matched to a gene: 12. This CDR3 is 14 amino acids long. Germline V gives CDR1 LNHDA, CDR2 SQIVND (reference sequence). The CDR3: CASYGTGEFSPQHF. CDR3 in DNA: TGTGCCAGTTATGGGACAGGCGAGTTTTCGCCCCAGCATTTT.

Many counts were recorded for this clonotype. This rearrangement joins TRBV10-3 to TRBJ2-5, with 9 bases that match TRBD1. Trimming took 0 bases from V and 4 from J; bases not matched to a gene: 3. The length of the CDR3 is 15 residues. CDR1 is ENHRY and CDR2 is SYGVKD in the germline V gene. The CDR3 region has the DNA TGTGCCATCAGTGAGTCGACAGGGGGAGGAGAGACCCAGTACTTC. Protein: CAISESTGGGETQYF.

This clonotype appeared many times. This chain links TRBV5-1 with TRBJ1-2, with 9 bases identical to TRBD1. CDR3 size: 14 residues. The germline V gene encodes CDR1 SGHRS and CDR2 YFSETQ. After removal of 4 bases from V and 5 bases from J, the junction contained 6 bases not matched to a gene. CDR3 coding DNA: TGCGCCAGCAGCCCTACGGGACAGGGTTATGGCTACACCTTC. Amino acid sequence: CASSPTGQGYGYTF.

At least ten counts were recorded for this clonotype. The chain joins TRBV7-6 to TRBJ2-7, with D uncertain. The ends were cut back, 8 bases at V and 0 bases at J, with 11 bases in the middle. CDR3 size: 13 residues. Germline V lookup: CDR1 SGHVS, CDR2 FNYEAQ. The CDR3 sequence: CASGTLSSYEQYF. The CDR3 coding sequence is TGTGCCAGCGGAACTCTAAGCTCCTACGAGCAGTACTTC.

This clonotype was found many times. The genes are TRBV6-6 and TRBJ2-5, with D perhaps given as TRBD1 or TRBD2 (5 bases each). Trimming left V 2 bases short and J 5 bases short, with 21 bases between. The CDR3 loop spans 17 amino acids. Germline V gene sequence: CDR1 MNHNY, CDR2 SVGAGI (reference sequence). This chain's CDR3 is CASSYRSVGTPGETQYF. The DNA of the CDR3 is TGTGCCAGCAGTTACCGGTCTGTCGGGACGCCAGGGGAGACCCAGTACTTC.

This clonotype appeared many times. This chain links TRBV5-6 with TRBJ1-3; D gene uncertain. This CDR3 is built from 12 residues. Germline CDR1 and CDR2: SGHDT and YYEEEE. Deletions cut 0 bases from V and 7 bases from J, with 5 bases between. The CDR3 DNA is TGTGCCAGCAGCTTGGGATCGAACACCATATATTTT. This sequence encodes CASSLGSNTIYF.

This clonotype was seen repeatedly, ten times or more. V gene TRBV11-1 combines with J gene TRBJ1-1, with D possibly TRBD1 on 6 matching bases. V was clipped by 7 bases and J by 2 bases, with 14 bases between them. The CDR3 runs 14 residues. Per germline, CDR1 SGHAT and CDR2 FQDESV (reference sequence). This CDR3 reads CASKVGAGNTEAFF. The DNA for the CDR3 is TGTGCCAGCAAGGTGGGGGCCGGAAACACTGAAGCTTTCTTT.